This T cell receptor (beta chain) was captured by sequencing in a study of CXCR3-negative and CXCR3-positive naive CD8 T cells (dated by TCRdb to between 2018 and 2021). Regarding the study in general: In total, around 140 million TRB reads were obtained, corresponding to roughly 1.5 +/- 0.3 million reads per library. For the TRBV-TRBJ cluster analysis, the naive subsets came from a handful of donors, while the memory cells came from 3 donors. Data from roughly twelve donors, pooled across two independent experiments, went into the diversity and physicochemical repertoire analyses.

On this clonotype: Its antigen remains unidentified.

CDR1 and CDR2 were assigned from the germline V gene as MDHEN and SYDVKM. The CDR3 starts with the cysteine, ends with the phenylalanine, and has 13 residues. No DNA sequence was recorded. For each CD8+ T cell subset, flow sorting was done in triplicate, and 300,000 or so cells per subset went directly into RLT lysis buffer. To keep memory contaminants out, a stringent definition of naive CD8+ T cells was applied: CD45RO-CCR7+CD27+CD95-. Peripheral blood mononuclear cells were isolated from buffy coats by standard density gradient centrifugation. Naive CXCR3-negative and CXCR3-positive CD8+ T cells were flow-sorted on a FACSAria III. Total RNA was extracted from sorted cells using an RNeasy Mini Kit. TCRdb lists the instrument as NextSeq 550. The Human TCR Profiling Kit (MiLaboratory) was used to prepare UMI-labeled 5' RACE TRB cDNA libraries. cDNA synthesis used the entire amount of extracted RNA, and PCR amplification then used the entire amount of cDNA produced. Libraries were prepared in parallel with an identical number of PCR cycles. Under the source paper's analysis protocol: With a requirement of at least two reads per UMI, MIGEC and MiXCR extracted about 52,000 +/- 9,100 unique UMI-labeled TRB cDNA molecules per library. An average of approximately 40,000 +/- 10,000 functional in-frame TRB CDR3 nucleotide clonotypes without stop codons was found per library. After downsampling to 5000 UMI-labeled TRB molecules per sample, diversity metrics such as normalized Shannon-Wiener and Chao1 were calculated in VDJtools. VDJtools was used to calculate clonotype-size-weighted physicochemical properties of the central five CDR3 residues, namely interaction energy, strength, volume and Kidera factor 4. After reprocessing by TCRdb, each CDR3 protein sequence is one entry, and no DNA is given. In this record, the V and J calls reflect TCRdb's handling and not the investigators' own analysis. This sample's listing comprises 150,000 or so distinct CDR3 sequences. Jointly, the top ten make up less than 0.55% of the sample.

Findings and caveats that apply to the study as a whole: TRB CDR3s from CXCR3-positive naive cells showed higher hydrophobicity (lower Kidera factor 4), lower energy, and higher strength and volume indices than CXCR3-negative naive cells. Freshly isolated PBMCs were used for most assays because CXCR3 expression went down partially after cryopreservation. Because surface CD5, which is linked to self-reactivity in mice, was comparable between the naive subsets, TCR interaction strength was also inferred from the physicochemical properties of TRB CDR3s. Within the same donor, TRBV-TRBJ usage looked similar between naive CXCR3-negative and CXCR3-positive cells, but memory cells had distinct patterns. Repertoire diversity was comparably high in both naive subsets but much lower in memory CD8+ T cells.

The V and J segments used are TRBV28 and TRBJ2-1. The sequencing sample was made of naive CXCR3+ CD8+ T cells from blood. The sample's cell subset or site label, in plain terms: CD45RO-CCR7+CD27+CD95- naive CD8+ T cells expressing CXCR3 (TNR3+). This clonotype was obtained from a human donor in good health. Some clones in this sample may be carry-over from other donors' samples. CDR3 region: CASRGSSYNEQFF.